This T cell receptor (beta chain) was sequenced during a study of response to subunit inactivated influenza vaccine. Notes on the study in general: The authors suggested that every seasonal influenza vaccination recruits few new T cells.

Only a few counts were recorded for this clonotype. Its antigen is not identified. Unmatched junction bases numbered 7, after V lost 5 bases and J lost 0 bases. CDR1 and CDR2 (germline): SGHTA, FQGNSA. This CDR3 is 17 amino acids long. MiXCR was run by TCRdb on the RT-PCR reads, yielding one entry per CDR3 protein. The sample lists 530,000 or so distinct CDR3 sequences, roughly 23% seen once, with under 2.5% in the top ten. The sample consisted of CD4+ T cells sorted from PBMCs, taken roughly 5 days after vaccination. The chain is built from TRBV7-2 and TRBJ2-5; 12 bases agree with TRBD2. This sequence was found in a man in his forties or fifties who received an inactivated influenza vaccine. DNA of the CDR3: TGTGCCAGCAGCCCCCCGACTAGCGGGGGATACCAAGAGACCCAGTACTTC. It encodes CASSPPTSGGYQETQYF.